This is a list of T cell receptor beta chains from one sample in a study of blood T cell repertoires in COVID-19. TCRdb's copy holds only in-frame clones and misses some; the assay was immunoSEQ multiplex PCR. The data show just under 250,000 clones, around 86% seen once. Sequences were obtained from peripheral blood. These receptors originate from a woman in her 30s who had recovered from COVID-19. The CDR3 runs from the conserved cysteine through the conserved F or W. Each record gives: V gene, clone size, D gene, J gene, CDR3 protein, CDR3 DNA. D genes are given only for firm matches. Size values are once, few and many counts, or a class for expanded clones, and some rows have none.

TRBV2,NA,NA,TRBJ2-3,CASRGGLDTQYF,TGTGCCAGCAGAGGAGGGCTGGATACGCAGTATTTT
TRBV5-1,NA,TRBD2,TRBJ2-1,CASSLAPSGGPLVNEQFF,TGCGCCAGCAGCTTGGCGCCTAGCGGGGGGCCTCTTGTCAATGAGCAGTTCTTC
TRBV2,few,NA,TRBJ1-4,CASSGGNGRKLFF,TGTGCCAGCAGTGGAGGGAATGGGAGAAAACTGTTTTTT
TRBV7-9,NA,TRBD1,TRBJ2-3,CASSLPPGTVGSTDTQYF,TGTGCCAGCAGCTTACCACCCGGGACAGTAGGTTCTACAGATACGCAGTATTTT
TRBV4-1,NA,TRBD2,TRBJ2-1,CASSQTSGGYNEQFF,TGCGCCAGCAGCCAAACTAGCGGGGGTTACAATGAGCAGTTCTTC
TRBV7-2,NA,TRBD2,TRBJ2-3,CASMLAGGTDTQYF,TGTGCCAGTATGCTAGCGGGGGGTACAGATACGCAGTATTTT
TRBV5-1,NA,TRBD2,TRBJ2-3,CASSFRLAGTDTQYF,TGCGCCAGCAGCTTCAGACTAGCGGGCACAGATACGCAGTATTTT
TRBV7-2,once,NA,TRBJ1-1,CASSLSGMQTEAFF,TGTGCCAGCAGCTTATCCGGGATGCAGACTGAAGCTTTCTTT
TRBV2,NA,NA,TRBJ1-1,CASSEAGIIRNTEAFF,TGTGCCAGCAGTGAAGCCGGGATAATTCGGAACACTGAAGCTTTCTTT
TRBV6-5,NA,TRBD2,TRBJ2-1,CASSYGLAGDNEQFF,TGTGCCAGCAGTTACGGACTAGCGGGGGACAATGAGCAGTTCTTC
TRBV19,NA,NA,TRBJ1-1,CASMIGSEAFF,TGTGCCAGTATGATCGGTTCTGAAGCTTTCTTT
TRBV6-5,once,NA,TRBJ2-1,CASIMTAYNEQFF,TGTGCCAGCATCATGACAGCCTACAATGAGCAGTTCTTC
TRBV5-1,NA,NA,TRBJ1-6,CASRSSSYNSPLHF,TGCGCCAGCCGCTCGAGCTCCTATAATTCACCCCTCCACTTT
TRBV9,NA,TRBD1,TRBJ2-3,CASSEDPGQSTDTQYF,TGTGCCAGCAGCGAAGACCCGGGACAGAGCACAGATACGCAGTATTTT
TRBV4-1,few,TRBD1,TRBJ1-3,CASSQVGQGPNTIYF,TGCGCCAGCAGCCAAGTTGGACAGGGGCCCAACACCATATATTTT
TRBV5-1,few,TRBD1,TRBJ1-4,CASSLEGATNEKLFF,TGCGCCAGCAGCCTGGAGGGGGCGACTAATGAAAAACTGTTTTTT
TRBV7-9,NA,NA,TRBJ1-3,CASSLVTGFGNTIYF,TGTGCCAGCAGCTTAGTCACAGGGTTTGGAAACACCATATATTTT
TRBV6-2/TRBV6-3,NA,TRBD2,TRBJ2-1,CASSTLRALAGGQNEQFF,TGTGCCAGCAGTACCTTGCGGGCACTAGCGGGGGGGCAGAATGAGCAGTTCTTC
TRBV18,NA,TRBD1,TRBJ1-6,CASSPDRAQTVYNSPLHF,TGTGCCAGCTCTCCCGACAGGGCCCAAACCGTATATAATTCACCCCTCCACTTT
TRBV15,few,NA,TRBJ2-7,CATSRDRSYEQYF,TGTGCCACCAGCAGAGACAGGTCCTACGAGCAGTACTTC
TRBV12-3/TRBV12-4,NA,NA,TRBJ1-1,CASSFLHAEAFF,TGTGCCAGCAGTTTCTTACACGCTGAAGCTTTCTTT
TRBV7-2,NA,NA,TRBJ2-5,CASSLDGRAKETQYF,TGTGCCAGCAGCTTAGACGGCAGGGCAAAAGAGACCCAGTACTTC
TRBV3-1/TRBV3-2,NA,TRBD2,TRBJ2-7,CASSRSLAGDYEQYF,TGTGCCAGCAGCCGTTCACTAGCGGGGGACTACGAGCAGTACTTC
TRBV10-3,once,NA,TRBJ1-5,CAISENSNQPQHF,TGTGCCATCAGTGAGAACAGTAATCAGCCCCAGCATTTT
TRBV27,NA,NA,TRBJ1-2,CASSLSLQANGYTF,TGTGCCAGCAGTTTATCGTTACAGGCTAATGGCTACACCTTC
TRBV3-1/TRBV3-2,NA,NA,TRBJ2-1,CASSQAAGSRYNEQFF,TGTGCCAGCAGCCAAGCGGCAGGGTCACGCTACAATGAGCAGTTCTTC
TRBV7-9,once,TRBD1,TRBJ2-1,CASSLSTGFHYNEQFF,TGTGCCAGCAGCCTCTCGACAGGGTTCCACTACAATGAGCAGTTCTTC
TRBV6-1,NA,NA,TRBJ1-1,CASSELVRVLAFF,TGTGCCAGCAGTGAATTAGTGAGGGTTCTAGCTTTCTTT
TRBV29-1,NA,TRBD2,TRBJ2-1,CSVEDGTSGDNEQFF,TGCAGCGTTGAAGATGGGACTAGCGGGGACAATGAGCAGTTCTTC
TRBV7-3,NA,NA,TRBJ2-2,CASSEGLRTGELFF,TGTGCCAGCAGCGAGGGACTGAGGACCGGGGAGCTGTTTTTT
TRBV6-5,NA,TRBD2,TRBJ2-5,CASSHGTSRGTQYF,TGTGCCAGCAGCCACGGGACTAGCAGAGGGACCCAGTACTTC
TRBV7-2,few,NA,TRBJ1-2,CASSFLEPRLYGYTF,TGTGCCAGCAGCTTCCTTGAGCCGAGACTCTATGGCTACACCTTC
TRBV15,NA,TRBD1,TRBJ2-7,CATSEDTTGGFEKYF,TGTGCCACCAGCGAAGACACTACAGGGGGCTTCGAGAAGTACTTC
TRBV18,NA,NA,TRBJ2-3,CASSPNVEGRTQYF,TGTGCCAGCTCACCGAACGTCGAGGGTCGGACGCAGTATTTT
TRBV6-5,few,NA,TRBJ1-1,CASTDEGTLEAFF,TGTGCCAGCACCGACGAGGGGACTCTTGAAGCTTTCTTT
TRBV27,NA,TRBD2,TRBJ2-4,CASSLRGGALNIQYF,TGTGCCAGCAGTTTACGCGGGGGGGCCTTAAACATTCAGTACTTC
TRBV9,once,NA,TRBJ2-2,CASSVGGGAVGELFF,TGTGCCAGCAGCGTAGGTGGGGGGGCCGTCGGGGAGCTGTTTTTT
TRBV24-1,many,TRBD2,TRBJ2-3,CASYKSSGKDTQYF,TGTGCCTCATATAAATCTAGCGGGAAAGATACGCAGTATTTT
TRBV7-3,NA,NA,TRBJ2-3,CASSSRQSSDTQYF,TGTGCCAGCAGCTCTCGACAGAGTTCAGATACGCAGTATTTT
TRBV5-1,once,NA,TRBJ2-7,CASSADSYEQYF,TGCGCCAGCAGCGCAGACTCCTACGAGCAGTACTTC
TRBV16,few,NA,TRBJ2-7,CASSPYFAYEQYF,TGTGCCAGCAGCCCCTACTTTGCCTACGAGCAGTACTTC
TRBV19,NA,TRBD2,TRBJ2-1,CASSMLTSNWGEQFF,TGTGCCAGTAGTATGTTGACTAGCAATTGGGGTGAGCAGTTCTTC
TRBV19,NA,NA,TRBJ2-3,CASSPLQSFAGTDTQYF,TGTGCCAGTAGTCCCCTTCAGTCTTTCGCGGGCACAGATACGCAGTATTTT
TRBV11-2,NA,NA,TRBJ1-2,CASSFEGVGGYTF,TGTGCCAGCAGCTTCGAGGGGGTTGGTGGCTACACCTTC
TRBV19,NA,NA,TRBJ1-5,CASTAGTQYQPQHF,TGTGCCAGTACAGCGGGTACGCAGTACCAGCCCCAGCATTTT
TRBV2,NA,TRBD1,TRBJ1-2,CASSYTGDGYTF,TGTGCCAGCAGTTATACAGGGGATGGCTACACCTTC
TRBV3-1/TRBV3-2,NA,TRBD1,TRBJ2-7,CASSQDYRGQGYEQYF,TGTGCCAGCAGCCAAGATTACCGTGGACAGGGATACGAGCAGTACTTC
TRBV18,NA,TRBD2,TRBJ2-1,CASSTGLAGGNEQFF,TGTGCCAGCTCGACGGGACTAGCGGGGGGCAATGAGCAGTTCTTC
TRBV5-1,NA,TRBD1,TRBJ2-7,CASTRQGGYEQYF,TGCGCCAGCACCCGACAGGGCGGCTACGAGCAGTACTTC
TRBV6-6,NA,NA,TRBJ2-3,CASSQDTTDTQYF,TGTGCCAGCAGTCAAGACACCACAGATACGCAGTATTTT
TRBV9,NA,NA,TRBJ2-1,CASSANTGLPISYNEQFF,TGTGCCAGCAGCGCCAATACGGGACTCCCAATCTCCTACAATGAGCAGTTCTTC
TRBV5-8,NA,NA,TRBJ2-1,CASSLGGRTYNEQFF,TGTGCCAGCAGCTTGGGGGGCAGGACCTACAATGAGCAGTTCTTC
TRBV15,NA,TRBD1,TRBJ2-7,CATSRDMGQAHEQYF,TGTGCCACCAGCAGAGATATGGGACAGGCCCACGAGCAGTACTTC